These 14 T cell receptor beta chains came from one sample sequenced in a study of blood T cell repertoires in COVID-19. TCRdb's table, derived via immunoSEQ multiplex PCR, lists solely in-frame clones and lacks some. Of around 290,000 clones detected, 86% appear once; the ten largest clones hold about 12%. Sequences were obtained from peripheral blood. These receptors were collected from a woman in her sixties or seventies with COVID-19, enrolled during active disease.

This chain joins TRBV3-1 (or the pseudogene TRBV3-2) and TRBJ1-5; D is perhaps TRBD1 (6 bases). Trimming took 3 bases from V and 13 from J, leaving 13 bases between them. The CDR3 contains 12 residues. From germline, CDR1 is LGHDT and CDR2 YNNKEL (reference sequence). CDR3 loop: CASSQLRGAQHF. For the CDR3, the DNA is TGTGCCAGCAGCCAGCTACGGGGGGCTCAGCATTTT.

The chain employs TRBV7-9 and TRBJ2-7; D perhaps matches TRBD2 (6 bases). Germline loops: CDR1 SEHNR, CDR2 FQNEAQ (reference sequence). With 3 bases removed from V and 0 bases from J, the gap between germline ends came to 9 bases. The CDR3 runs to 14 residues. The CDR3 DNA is TGTGCCAGCAGCTTGTCCGGGAGCTCCTACGAGCAGTACTTC. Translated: CASSLSGSSYEQYF.

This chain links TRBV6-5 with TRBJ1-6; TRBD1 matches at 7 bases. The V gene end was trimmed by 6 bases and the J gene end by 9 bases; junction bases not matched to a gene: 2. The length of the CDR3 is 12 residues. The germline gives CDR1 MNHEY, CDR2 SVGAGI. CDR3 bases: TGTGCCAGCAGCCGACAGGGTTCACCCCTCCACTTT. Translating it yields CASSRQGSPLHF.

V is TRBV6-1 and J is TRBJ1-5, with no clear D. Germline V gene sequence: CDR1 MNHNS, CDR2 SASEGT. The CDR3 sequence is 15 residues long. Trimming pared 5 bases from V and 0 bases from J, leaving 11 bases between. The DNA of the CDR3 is TGTGCCAGCAGTAGACACCAAACTAGCAATCAGCCCCAGCATTTT. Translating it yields CASSRHQTSNQPQHF.

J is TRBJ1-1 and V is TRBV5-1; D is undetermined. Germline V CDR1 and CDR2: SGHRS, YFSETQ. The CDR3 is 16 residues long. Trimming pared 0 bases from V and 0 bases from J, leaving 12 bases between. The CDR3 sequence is CASSLDRRWVNTEAFF. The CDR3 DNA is TGCGCCAGCAGCTTGGACAGAAGGTGGGTGAACACTGAAGCTTTCTTT.

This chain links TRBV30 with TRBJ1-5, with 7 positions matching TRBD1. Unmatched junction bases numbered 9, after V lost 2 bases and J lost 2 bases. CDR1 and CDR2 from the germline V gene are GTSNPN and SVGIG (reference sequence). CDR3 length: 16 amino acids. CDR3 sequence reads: CAWSFHRGTGNQPQHF. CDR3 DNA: TGTGCCTGGAGTTTTCACAGGGGAACCGGCAATCAGCCCCAGCATTTT.

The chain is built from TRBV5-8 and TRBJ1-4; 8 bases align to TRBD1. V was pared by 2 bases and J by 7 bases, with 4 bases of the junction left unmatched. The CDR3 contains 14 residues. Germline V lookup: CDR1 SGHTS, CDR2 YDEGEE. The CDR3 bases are TGTGCCAGCAGCTTCGGGACAGGAGTTGAAAAACTGTTTTTT. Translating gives CASSFGTGVEKLFF.

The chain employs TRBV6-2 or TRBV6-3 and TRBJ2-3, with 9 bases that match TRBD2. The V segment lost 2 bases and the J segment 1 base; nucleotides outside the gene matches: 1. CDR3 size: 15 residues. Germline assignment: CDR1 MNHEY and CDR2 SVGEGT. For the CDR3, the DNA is TGTGCCAGCAGTTACCGCGGGAGGGGCACAGATACGCAGTATTTT. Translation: CASSYRGRGTDTQYF.

The CDR3 coding sequence is TGTGCCAGCAGCAAAGTACCTGTCCGCCGGGAAAAACTGTTTTTT. Amino acids: CASSKVPVRREKLFF. The V gene is TRBV21-1, the J gene TRBJ1-4. TRBV21-1 is a recognized pseudogene. CDR3 length: 15 residues.

In DNA form, the CDR3 reads TGCGCCAGCAGCAGACGTGAGTTGAGCGGCGCTGAAGCTTTCTTT. It codes for CASSRRELSGAEAFF. The chain recombines TRBV4-1 with TRBJ1-1; no firm D call. CDR3 size: 15 residues. V was pared by 5 bases and J by 6 bases, with 19 bases between. Germline V gene lookup returns CDR1 MGHRA and CDR2 YSYEKL.

The CDR3 is CASSYSQVYGYTF. CDR3 DNA sequence: TGTGCCAGCAGTTACTCCCAGGTTTATGGCTACACCTTC. The chain recombines TRBV6-5 with TRBJ1-2; D unresolved. Germline lookup yields CDR1 MNHEY and CDR2 SVGAGI. With 0 bases removed from V and 5 bases from J, the gap between germline ends came to 7 bases. The CDR3 totals 13 residues.

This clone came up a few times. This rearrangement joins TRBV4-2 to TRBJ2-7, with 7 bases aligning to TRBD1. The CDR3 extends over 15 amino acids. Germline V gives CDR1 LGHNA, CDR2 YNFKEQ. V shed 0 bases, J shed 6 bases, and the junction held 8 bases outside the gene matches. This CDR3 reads CASSQDNRGYVEQYF. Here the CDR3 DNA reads TGTGCCAGCAGCCAAGATAACAGGGGCTACGTCGAGCAGTACTTC.

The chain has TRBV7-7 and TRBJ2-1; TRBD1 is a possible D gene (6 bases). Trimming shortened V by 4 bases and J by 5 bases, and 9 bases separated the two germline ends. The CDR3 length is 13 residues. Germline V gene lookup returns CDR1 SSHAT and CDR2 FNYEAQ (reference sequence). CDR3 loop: CASSSDRNNEQFF. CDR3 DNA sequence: TGTGCCAGCAGCTCAGACAGGAACAATGAGCAGTTCTTC.

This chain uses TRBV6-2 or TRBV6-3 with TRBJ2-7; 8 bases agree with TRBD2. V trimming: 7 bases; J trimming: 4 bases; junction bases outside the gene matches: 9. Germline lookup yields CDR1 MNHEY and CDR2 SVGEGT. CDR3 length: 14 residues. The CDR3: CASNPRGGRYEQYF. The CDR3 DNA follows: TGTGCCAGCAACCCTCGGGGGGGGAGGTACGAGCAGTACTTC.